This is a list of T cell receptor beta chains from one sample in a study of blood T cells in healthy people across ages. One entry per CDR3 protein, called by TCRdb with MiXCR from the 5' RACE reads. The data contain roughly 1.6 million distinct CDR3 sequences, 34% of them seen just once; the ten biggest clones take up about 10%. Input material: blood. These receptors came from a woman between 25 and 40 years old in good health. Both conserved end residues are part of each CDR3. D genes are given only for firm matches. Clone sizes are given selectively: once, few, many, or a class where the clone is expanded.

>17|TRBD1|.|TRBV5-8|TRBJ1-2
TGTGCCAGCAGCTTGGCTCCCGGGACAGGGAGTCTCTATGGCTACACCTTC
CASSLAPGTGSLYGYTF
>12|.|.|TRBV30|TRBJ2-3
TGTGCCTGGAGCCCCCGCACAGATACGCAGTATTTT
CAWSPRTDTQYF
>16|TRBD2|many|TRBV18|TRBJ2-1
TGTGCCAGCAGCCCCCCTAGCGGGGGGGCGTACAATGAGCAGTTCTTC
CASSPPSGGAYNEQFF
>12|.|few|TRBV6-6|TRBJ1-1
TGTGCCAGCAAGAAAGCGAACACTGAAGCTTTCTTT
CASKKANTEAFF
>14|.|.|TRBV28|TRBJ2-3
TGTGCCAGCAGTCATCAGACAGAATGGGATACGCAGTATTTT
CASSHQTEWDTQYF
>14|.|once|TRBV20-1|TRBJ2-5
TGCAGTGCTAGGCGGCCAGGGGACGGAGAGACCCAGTACTTC
CSARRPGDGETQYF
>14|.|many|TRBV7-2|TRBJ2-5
TGTGCCAGCAGCTTACCGGGGGGCTTAAAGACCCAGTACTTC
CASSLPGGLKTQYF
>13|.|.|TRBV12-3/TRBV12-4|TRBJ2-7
TGTGCCAGCAGATGGACACTTGAAGGAGAGCAGTACTTC
CASRWTLEGEQYF
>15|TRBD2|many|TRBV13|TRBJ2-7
TGTGCCAGCAGCTTAGTTAGCGGGGGATTCTACGAGCAGTACTTC
CASSLVSGGFYEQYF
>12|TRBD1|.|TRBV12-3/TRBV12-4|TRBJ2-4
TGTGCCAGCAGTGACAGGGGGTTTGTTCAGTACTTC
CASSDRGFVQYF
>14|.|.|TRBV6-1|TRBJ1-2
TGTGCCATCCGGATTGGGGGGCGCGACTATGGTTACACCTTC
CAIRIGGRDYGYTF
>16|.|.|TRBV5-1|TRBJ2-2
TGCGCCAGCAGCTTGATAGGGAGTCATGACACCGGGGAGCTGTTTTTT
CASSLIGSHDTGELFF
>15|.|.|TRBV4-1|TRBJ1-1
TGCGCCGGCAGACTTACAGGGTCGGGGCGGCGTGAAGCTTTCTTT
CAGRLTGSGRREAFF
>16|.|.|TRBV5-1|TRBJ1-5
TGCGCCAGCAGACTCGACCCCGGGACGGACAATCAGCCCCAGCATTTT
CASRLDPGTDNQPQHF
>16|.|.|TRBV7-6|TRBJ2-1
TGTGCCAGCAGCTTAGCGCTCCAGGGGTCGTACAATGAGCAGTTCTTC
CASSLALQGSYNEQFF
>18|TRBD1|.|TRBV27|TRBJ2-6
TGTGCCAGCAGTGGACGGGACAGGGGGCTCTCTGGGGCCAACGTCCTGACTTTC
CASSGRDRGLSGANVLTF
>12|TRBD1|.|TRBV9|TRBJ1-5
TGTGCCAGCGGGCAGGGGGATCAGCCCCAGCATTTT
CASGQGDQPQHF
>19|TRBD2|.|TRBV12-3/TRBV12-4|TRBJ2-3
TGTGCCAGCAGTTTAGCGTGGTTTACTAGCGGAGCGAGAGCAGATACGCAGTATTTT
CASSLAWFTSGARADTQYF
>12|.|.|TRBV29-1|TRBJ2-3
TGCAGCGTTATTAAAAGCACAGATACGCAGTATTTT
CSVIKSTDTQYF
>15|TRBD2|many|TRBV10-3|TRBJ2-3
TGTGCCATCAGTTCCGGGACTACCTTCACAGATACGCAGTATTTT
CAISSGTTFTDTQYF